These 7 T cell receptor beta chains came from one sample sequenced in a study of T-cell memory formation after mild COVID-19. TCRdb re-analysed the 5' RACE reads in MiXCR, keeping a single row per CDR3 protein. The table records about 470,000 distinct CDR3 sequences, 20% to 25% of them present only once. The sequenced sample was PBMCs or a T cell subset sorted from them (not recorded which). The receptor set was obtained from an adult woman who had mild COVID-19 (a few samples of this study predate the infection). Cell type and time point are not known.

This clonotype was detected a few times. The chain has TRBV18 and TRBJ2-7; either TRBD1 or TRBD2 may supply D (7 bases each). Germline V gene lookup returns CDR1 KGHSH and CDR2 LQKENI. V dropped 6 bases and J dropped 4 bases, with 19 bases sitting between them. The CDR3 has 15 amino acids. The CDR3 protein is CASSRTAGQQYEQYF. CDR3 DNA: TGTGCCAGCTCGCGAACAGCGGGACAGCAATACGAGCAGTACTTC.

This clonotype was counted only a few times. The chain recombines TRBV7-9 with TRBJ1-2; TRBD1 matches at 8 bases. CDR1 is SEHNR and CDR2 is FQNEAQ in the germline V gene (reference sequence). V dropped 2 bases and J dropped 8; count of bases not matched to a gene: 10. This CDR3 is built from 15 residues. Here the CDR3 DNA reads TGTGCCAGCAGCTTAAGTTATAACAGGGGGAACGGCTACACCTTC. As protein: CASSLSYNRGNGYTF. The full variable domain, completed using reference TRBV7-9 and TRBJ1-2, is DTGVSQNPRHKITKRGQNVTFRCDPISEHNRLYWYRQTLGQGPEFLTYFQNEAQLEKSRLLSDRFSAERPKGSFSTLEIQRTEQGDSAMYLCASSLSYNRGNGYTFGSGTRLTVV.

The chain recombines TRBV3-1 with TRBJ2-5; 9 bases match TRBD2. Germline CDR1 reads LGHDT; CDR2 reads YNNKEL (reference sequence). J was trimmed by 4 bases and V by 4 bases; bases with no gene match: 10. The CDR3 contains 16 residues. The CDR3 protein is CASSRFTSGPPETQYF. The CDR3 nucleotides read TGTGCCAGCAGCCGATTCACTAGCGGGCCCCCAGAGACCCAGTACTTC.

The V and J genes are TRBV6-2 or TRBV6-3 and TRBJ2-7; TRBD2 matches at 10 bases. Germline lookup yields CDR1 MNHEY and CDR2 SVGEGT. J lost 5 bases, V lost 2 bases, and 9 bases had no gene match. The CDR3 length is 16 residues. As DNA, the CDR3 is TGTGCCAGCAGTTACCGGCTAGCGGGAGTGGTCGACGAGCAGTACTTC. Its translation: CASSYRLAGVVDEQYF.

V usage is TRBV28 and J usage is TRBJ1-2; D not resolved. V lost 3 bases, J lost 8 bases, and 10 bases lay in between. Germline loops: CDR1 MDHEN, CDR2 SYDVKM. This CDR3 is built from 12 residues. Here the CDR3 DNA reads TGTGCCAGCAGTTTGGGTGTGAGGGGCTACACCTTC. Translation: CASSLGVRGYTF.

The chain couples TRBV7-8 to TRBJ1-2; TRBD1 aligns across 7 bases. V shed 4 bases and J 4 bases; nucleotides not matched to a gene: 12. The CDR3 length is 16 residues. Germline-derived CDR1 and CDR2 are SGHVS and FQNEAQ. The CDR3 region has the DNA TGTGCCAGCAGCTACCCGGGGAGGGGGCAGGGCTATGGCTACACCTTC. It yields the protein CASSYPGRGQGYGYTF.

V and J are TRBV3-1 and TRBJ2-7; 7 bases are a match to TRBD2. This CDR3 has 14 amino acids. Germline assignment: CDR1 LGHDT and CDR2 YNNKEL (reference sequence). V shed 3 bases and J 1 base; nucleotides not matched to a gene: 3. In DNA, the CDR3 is TGTGCCAGCAGCCATTTGGGAGGGTCCTACGAGCAGTACTTC. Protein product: CASSHLGGSYEQYF.